The next 17 T cell receptor beta chains were all read from a single sample in a study of radiotherapy plus CTLA-4 blockade in lung cancer. Sequencing was performed with immunoSEQ multiplex PCR; in TCRdb, only in-frame clones are kept and a portion is missing. The sample shows 90,000 to 100,000 clones, roughly 74% of them seen only once. The sample in question was peripheral blood, obtained from a patient treated with radiotherapy plus ipilimumab. These receptors were obtained from a human donor with non-small cell lung cancer who had a partial response to radiotherapy plus ipilimumab. Some clones in this sample may be carry-over from other donors' samples.

The V and J genes are TRBV7-8 and TRBJ2-5; D not resolved. The germline V gene has CDR1 SGHVS and CDR2 FQNEAQ. The CDR3 contains 13 residues. Between the trimmed V and J ends, which lost 1 base and 4 bases, there was a span of 7 bases. The CDR3 reads CASSLGVVETQYF. CDR3 DNA sequence: TGTGCCAGCAGCTTAGGAGTTGTAGAGACCCAGTACTTC.

This chain links TRBV28 with TRBJ2-5; no clear D gene. With 3 bases removed from V and 4 bases from J, the gap between germline ends came to 9 bases. The CDR3 covers 13 residues. Looked up from germline, CDR1 is MDHEN and CDR2 is SYDVKM. The chain's CDR3 is CASSLVFRETQYF. The CDR3 nucleotides read TGTGCCAGCAGTTTGGTGTTCAGAGAGACCCAGTACTTC.

Regarding this clone: The sample contains more than one DNA sequence encoding this CDR3. The rearrangement uses TRBV5-1 and TRBJ2-3; 11 bases map to TRBD2. The CDR3 spans 14 residues. Losses at the gene ends were 4 bases for V and 5 bases for J; bases not matched to a gene: 3. The germline CDR1 and CDR2 sequences are SGHRS and YFSETQ. The CDR3 loop reads CASSIAGGLDTQYF. CDR3 nucleotide sequence: TGCGCCAGCAGCATAGCGGGAGGGTTAGATACGCAGTATTTT. Together with reference TRBV5-1 and TRBJ2-3, the CDR3 gives the full variable domain: KAGVTQTPRYLIKTRGQQVTLSCSPISGHRSVSWYQQTPGQGLQFLFEYFSETQRNKGNFPGRFSGRQFSNSRSEMNVSTLELGDSALYLCASSIAGGLDTQYFGPGTRLTVL.

The chain carries TRBV28 and TRBJ2-7; possible D gene TRBD1, 6 bases. Germline values: CDR1 MDHEN, CDR2 SYDVKM. The CDR3 runs to 13 residues. V was cut by 6 bases and J by 3 bases, with 12 bases left in between. The CDR3 sequence: CASSLDSYYEQYF. The CDR3 DNA follows: TGTGCCAGCAGCCTGGACAGCTACTACGAGCAGTACTTC.

The DNA of the CDR3 is TGTGCCAGCAGCCGTAGCGGGACGGAGACCCAGTACTTC. Protein product: CASSRSGTETQYF. The rearrangement joins TRBV7-2 to TRBJ2-5, with 8 bases identical to TRBD2. J lost 5 bases, V lost 5 bases, and 4 bases had no gene match. The CDR3 has 13 amino acids. Germline assignment: CDR1 SGHTA and CDR2 FQGNSA.

This rearrangement joins TRBV19 to TRBJ2-1; D gene ambiguous. V lost 2 bases and J 8 bases, leaving 10 bases between the germline ends. Germline V lookup: CDR1 LNHDA, CDR2 SQIVND (reference sequence). There are 13 residues in the CDR3. CDR3 sequence (DNA): TGTGCCAGTAGTATAAATAGCTTCGATGAGCAGTTCTTC. Residues: CASSINSFDEQFF.

The chain links TRBV6-7 to TRBJ1-2, with TRBD1 matching over 7 bases. TRBV6-7 is flagged as an ORF with uncertain function. V shed 0 bases, J shed 0 bases, and the junction held 7 bases outside the gene matches. This CDR3 comprises 17 residues. The CDR3 coding sequence is TGTGCCAGCAGTTACTCCCTTGACAGGGCACCTAACTATGGCTACACCTTC. This translates into CASSYSLDRAPNYGYTF.

The chain carries TRBV28 and TRBJ2-2, with 8 nucleotides matching TRBD1. Germline V lookup: CDR1 MDHEN, CDR2 SYDVKM. V shed 6 bases, J shed 1 base, and the junction held 13 bases outside the gene matches. The CDR3 covers 18 residues. The chain's CDR3 is CASSVPPGGYLNTGELFF. The CDR3 bases are TGTGCCAGCAGCGTTCCGCCAGGGGGCTATTTGAACACCGGGGAGCTGTTTTTT.

This clone was observed at least ten times. The chain couples TRBV28 to TRBJ1-2; maybe TRBD1 (6 bases). Trimming took 3 bases from V and 5 from J, leaving 13 bases between them. This CDR3 spans 14 amino acids. Germline CDR1 reads MDHEN; CDR2 reads SYDVKM. CDR3 protein: CASSFRQASYGYTF. As DNA, the CDR3 is TGTGCCAGCAGTTTCAGACAGGCGTCTTATGGCTACACCTTC.

This clone was seen a handful of times. The V and J genes are TRBV5-1 and TRBJ1-5, with 9 bases fitting TRBD1. This CDR3 is built from 17 residues. V dropped 3 bases and J dropped 5; count of bases not matched to a gene: 12. Germline V gene sequence: CDR1 SGHRS, CDR2 YFSETQ. CDR3 protein: CASSSQGALPSDQPQHF. The CDR3 DNA reads TGCGCCAGCAGCTCACAGGGGGCACTACCTTCGGATCAGCCCCAGCATTTT.

This chain connects TRBV9 to TRBJ1-6, with D possibly being TRBD1 (6 bases). The CDR3 loop spans 15 amino acids. Trimming took off 4 bases at V and 5 bases at J, with 13 bases between the two ends. Looked up from germline, CDR1 is SGDLS and CDR2 is YYNGEE. The CDR3 DNA reads TGTGCCAGCAGCCCCCAGGGGTGGGATAATTCACCCCTCCACTTT. As protein: CASSPQGWDNSPLHF. Supplemented by reference TRBV9 and TRBJ1-6, the full variable domain reads DSGVTQTPKHLITATGQRVTLRCSPRSGDLSVYWYQQSLDQGLQFLIQYYNGEERAKGNILERFSAQQFPDLHSELNLSSLELGDSALYFCASSPQGWDNSPLHFGNGTRLTVT.

The chain joins TRBV7-7 to TRBJ2-3, with TRBD1 as a possible D gene (6 bases). CDR1 is SSHAT, CDR2 FNYEAQ, per germline (reference sequence). V was pared by 3 bases and J by 0 bases, with 7 bases between. This CDR3 has 14 residues. CDR3: CASSLRGSTDTQYF. DNA of the CDR3: TGTGCCAGCAGCTTGAGGGGGAGCACAGATACGCAGTATTTT.

The rearrangement links TRBV15 to TRBJ2-2; TRBD1 agrees at 8 bases. V was pared by 1 base and J by 4 bases, with 2 bases of the junction left unmatched. Looked up from germline, CDR1 is LNHNV and CDR2 is YYDKDF (reference sequence). The CDR3 consists of 15 residues. The CDR3 protein is CATSRATGGTGELFF. The CDR3 nucleotides read TGTGCCACCAGCAGAGCAACAGGGGGCACCGGGGAGCTGTTTTTT.

The chain uses TRBV16 and TRBJ2-5; 7 bases fit TRBD1. V dropped 0 bases and J dropped 1; count of bases not matched to a gene: 5. This CDR3 contains 16 residues. Germline V gene sequence: CDR1 KGHSY, CDR2 FQNENV. This CDR3 reads CASSQSEDRFQETQYF. The CDR3 DNA reads TGTGCCAGCAGCCAATCGGAGGACAGGTTCCAAGAGACCCAGTACTTC.

This clone was seen only a few times. This chain joins TRBV28 and TRBJ2-1, with TRBD2 identical over 7 bases. Germline-derived CDR1 and CDR2 are MDHEN and SYDVKM. Trimming removed 2 bases from V and 4 bases from J; junction bases left unmatched: 5. The CDR3 covers 15 residues. DNA for the CDR3: TGTGCCAGCAGTTTAGTGGGGGAGGGGTACAATGAGCAGTTCTTC. As protein: CASSLVGEGYNEQFF.

This clone occurred a few times. The DNA for the CDR3 is TGTGCCAGCAGTTTAAGCGGAGCCGCCCACGAGCAGTACTTC. Encoded protein: CASSLSGAAHEQYF. The chain links TRBV6-1 to TRBJ2-7; TRBD2 might be the D (5 bases). This CDR3 has 14 amino acids. Germline values: CDR1 MNHNS, CDR2 SASEGT. The V gene lost 5 bases and the J gene lost 5 bases, with 16 bases spanning the gap.

This chain connects TRBV18 to TRBJ2-5; no firm D call. CDR3 length: 13 amino acids. The germline V gene encodes CDR1 KGHSH and CDR2 LQKENI. Trimming removed 2 bases from V and 2 bases from J, with 6 bases in between. CDR3 amino acids: CASSPRVQETQYF. In DNA, the CDR3 is TGTGCCAGCTCACCAAGAGTTCAAGAGACCCAGTACTTC. The variable domain in full, completed from reference TRBV18 and TRBJ2-5, reads NAGVMQNPRHLVRRRGQEARLRCSPMKGHSHVYWYRQLPEEGLKFMVYLQKENIIDESGMPKERFSAEFPKEGPSILRIQQVVRGDSAAYFCASSPRVQETQYFGPGTRLLVL.